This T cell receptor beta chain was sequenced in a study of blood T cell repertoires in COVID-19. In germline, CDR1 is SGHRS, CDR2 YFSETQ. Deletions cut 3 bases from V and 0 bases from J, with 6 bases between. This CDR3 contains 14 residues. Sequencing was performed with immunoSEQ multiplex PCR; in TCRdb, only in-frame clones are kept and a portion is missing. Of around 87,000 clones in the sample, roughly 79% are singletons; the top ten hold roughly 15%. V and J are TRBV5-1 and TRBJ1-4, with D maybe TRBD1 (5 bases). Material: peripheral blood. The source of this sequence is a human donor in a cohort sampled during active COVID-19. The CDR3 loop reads CASSSGSTNEKLFF. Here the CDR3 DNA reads TGCGCCAGCAGCTCAGGGTCAACTAATGAAAAACTGTTTTTT.